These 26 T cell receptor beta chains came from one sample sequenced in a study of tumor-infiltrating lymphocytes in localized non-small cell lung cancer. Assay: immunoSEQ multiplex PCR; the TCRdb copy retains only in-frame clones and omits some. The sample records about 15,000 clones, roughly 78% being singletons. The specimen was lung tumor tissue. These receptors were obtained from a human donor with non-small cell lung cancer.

The DNA for the CDR3 is TGCGCCAGCAGCTTGGCCGAGGACACAGATACGCAGTATTTT. Protein sequence: CASSLAEDTDTQYF. This rearrangement joins TRBV5-1 to TRBJ2-3, with D uncertain. The germline V gene has CDR1 SGHRS and CDR2 YFSETQ. V was pared by 0 bases and J by 2 bases, with 7 bases between. The CDR3 has 14 amino acids. Full variable domain (outside the CDR3, taken from reference TRBV5-1 and TRBJ2-3): KAGVTQTPRYLIKTRGQQVTLSCSPISGHRSVSWYQQTPGQGLQFLFEYFSETQRNKGNFPGRFSGRQFSNSRSEMNVSTLELGDSALYLCASSLAEDTDTQYFGPGTRLTVL.

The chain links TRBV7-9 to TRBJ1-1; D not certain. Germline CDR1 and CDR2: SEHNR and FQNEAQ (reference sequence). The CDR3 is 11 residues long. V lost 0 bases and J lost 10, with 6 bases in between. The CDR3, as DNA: TGTGCCAGCAGCTTAGCGTCTGGAGCTTTCTTT. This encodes CASSLASGAFF.

In DNA form, the CDR3 reads TGTGCCAGCAGCAAAGGGCGACGACAGTCAAACTATGGCTACACCTTC. As protein: CASSKGRRQSNYGYTF. The rearrangement uses TRBV21-1 and TRBJ1-2; the DNA was not compared with TRBD1, the D call given in the table. TRBV21-1 is given as a pseudogene. The CDR3 is 16 residues long.

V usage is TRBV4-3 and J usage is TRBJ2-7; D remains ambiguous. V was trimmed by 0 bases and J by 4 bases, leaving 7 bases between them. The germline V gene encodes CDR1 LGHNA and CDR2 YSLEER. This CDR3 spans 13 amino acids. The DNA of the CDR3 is TGCGCCAGCAGCCAAGATAAAGGGTACGAGCAGTACTTC. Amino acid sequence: CASSQDKGYEQYF.

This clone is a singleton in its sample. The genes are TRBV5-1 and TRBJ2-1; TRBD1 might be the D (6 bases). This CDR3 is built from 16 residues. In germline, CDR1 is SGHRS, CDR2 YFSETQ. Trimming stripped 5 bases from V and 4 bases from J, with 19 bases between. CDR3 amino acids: CASSQLSGQTYNEQFF. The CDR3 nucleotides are TGCGCCAGCAGTCAGCTCTCCGGACAGACTTACAATGAGCAGTTCTTC.

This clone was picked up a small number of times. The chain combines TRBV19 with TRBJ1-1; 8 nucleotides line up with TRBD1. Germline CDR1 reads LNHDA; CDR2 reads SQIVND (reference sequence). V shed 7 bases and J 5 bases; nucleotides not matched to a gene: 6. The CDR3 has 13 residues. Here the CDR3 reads CASTGQGGTEAFF. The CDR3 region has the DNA TGTGCCAGTACCGGACAGGGCGGAACTGAAGCTTTCTTT.

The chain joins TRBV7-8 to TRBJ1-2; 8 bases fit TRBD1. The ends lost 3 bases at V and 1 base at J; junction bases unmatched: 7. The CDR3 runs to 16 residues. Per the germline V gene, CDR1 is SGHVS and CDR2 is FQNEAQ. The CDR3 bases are TGTGCCAGCAGCTTTCGACAGGGGCGAAATAACTATGGCTACACCTTC. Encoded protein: CASSFRQGRNNYGYTF.

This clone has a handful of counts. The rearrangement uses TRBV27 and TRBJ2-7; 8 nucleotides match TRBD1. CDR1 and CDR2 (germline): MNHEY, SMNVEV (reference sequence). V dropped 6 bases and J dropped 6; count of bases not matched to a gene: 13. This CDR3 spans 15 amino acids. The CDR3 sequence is CASSLPRQGKGEQYF. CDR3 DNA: TGTGCCAGCAGCTTACCCCGACAGGGGAAAGGCGAGCAGTACTTC.

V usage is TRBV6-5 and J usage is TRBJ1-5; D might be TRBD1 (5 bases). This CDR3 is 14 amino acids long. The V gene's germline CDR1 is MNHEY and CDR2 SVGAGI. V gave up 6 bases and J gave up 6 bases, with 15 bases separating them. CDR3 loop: CASSYRRAGQPQHF. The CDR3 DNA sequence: TGTGCCAGCAGCTACAGGAGGGCCGGTCAGCCCCAGCATTTT.

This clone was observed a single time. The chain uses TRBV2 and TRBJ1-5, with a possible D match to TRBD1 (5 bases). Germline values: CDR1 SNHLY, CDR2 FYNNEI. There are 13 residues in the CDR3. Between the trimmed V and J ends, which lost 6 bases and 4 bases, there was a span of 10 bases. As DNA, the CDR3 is TGTGCCAGCAGGACAGTAGCAAATCAGCCCCAGCATTTT. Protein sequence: CASRTVANQPQHF.

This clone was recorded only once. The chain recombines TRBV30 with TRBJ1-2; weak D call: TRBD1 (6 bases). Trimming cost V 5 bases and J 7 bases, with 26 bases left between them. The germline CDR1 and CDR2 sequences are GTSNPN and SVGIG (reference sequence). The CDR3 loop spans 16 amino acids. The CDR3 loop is CAWGPPTRKGGGGYTF. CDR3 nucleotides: TGTGCCTGGGGGCCCCCAACGAGGAAGGGGGGTGGTGGCTACACCTTC.

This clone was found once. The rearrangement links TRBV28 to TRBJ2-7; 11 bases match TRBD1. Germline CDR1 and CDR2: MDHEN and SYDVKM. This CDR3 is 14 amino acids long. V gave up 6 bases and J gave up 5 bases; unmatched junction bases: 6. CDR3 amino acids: CASRRTGGINEQYF. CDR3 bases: TGTGCCAGCAGGCGGACAGGGGGCATCAACGAGCAGTACTTC.

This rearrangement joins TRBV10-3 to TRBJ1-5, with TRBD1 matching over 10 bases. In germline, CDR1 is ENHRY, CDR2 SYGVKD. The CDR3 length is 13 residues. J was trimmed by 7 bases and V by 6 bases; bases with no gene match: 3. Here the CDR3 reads CAISGTGEQPQHF. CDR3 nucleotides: TGTGCCATCAGCGGGACAGGGGAACAGCCCCAGCATTTT.

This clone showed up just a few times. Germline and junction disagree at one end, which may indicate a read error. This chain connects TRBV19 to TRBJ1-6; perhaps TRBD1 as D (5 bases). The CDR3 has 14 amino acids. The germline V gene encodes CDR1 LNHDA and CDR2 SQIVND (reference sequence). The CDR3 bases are TGTGCCAGTAGGATAGGACGGGACGGTTCACCCCTCCACTTT. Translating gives CASRIGRDGSPLHF.

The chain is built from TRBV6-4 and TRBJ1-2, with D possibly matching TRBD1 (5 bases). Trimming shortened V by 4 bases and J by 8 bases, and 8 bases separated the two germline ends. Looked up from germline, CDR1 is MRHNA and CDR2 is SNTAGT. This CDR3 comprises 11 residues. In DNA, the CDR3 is TGTGCCAGCAGTGCGGGGCAAGGCTACACCTTC. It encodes CASSAGQGYTF.

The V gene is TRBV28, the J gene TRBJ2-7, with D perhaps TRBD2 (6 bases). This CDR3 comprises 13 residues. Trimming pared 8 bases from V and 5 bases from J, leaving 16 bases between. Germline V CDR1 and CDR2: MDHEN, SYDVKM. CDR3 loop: CASSPAGGNEQYF. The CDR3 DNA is TGTGCCAGCTCTCCCGCCGGGGGTAACGAGCAGTACTTC.

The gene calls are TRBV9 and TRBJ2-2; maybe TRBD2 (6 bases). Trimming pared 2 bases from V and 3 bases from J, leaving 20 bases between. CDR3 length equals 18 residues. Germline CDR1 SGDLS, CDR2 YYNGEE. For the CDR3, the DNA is TGTGCCAGCAGCGTCTCTTCGGGGCTAGCGAGATACACCGGGGAGCTGTTTTTT. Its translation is CASSVSSGLARYTGELFF.

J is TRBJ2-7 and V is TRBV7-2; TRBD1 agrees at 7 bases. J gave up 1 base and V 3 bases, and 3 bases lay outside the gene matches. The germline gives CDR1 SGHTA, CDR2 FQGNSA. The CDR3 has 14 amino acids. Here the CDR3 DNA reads TGTGCCAGCAGCTTCGTGGGACAGTCCTACGAGCAGTACTTC. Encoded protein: CASSFVGQSYEQYF.

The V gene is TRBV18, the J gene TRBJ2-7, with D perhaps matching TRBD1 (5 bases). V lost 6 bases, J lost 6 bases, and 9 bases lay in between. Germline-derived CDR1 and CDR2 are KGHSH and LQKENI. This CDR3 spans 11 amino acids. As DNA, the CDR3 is TGTGCCAGCTCTGAAGGGGTCGAGCAGTACTTC. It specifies CASSEGVEQYF.

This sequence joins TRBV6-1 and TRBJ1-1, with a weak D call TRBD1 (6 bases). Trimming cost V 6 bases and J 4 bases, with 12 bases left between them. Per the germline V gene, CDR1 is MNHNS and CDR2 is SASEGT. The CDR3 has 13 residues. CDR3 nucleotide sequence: TGTGCCAGCAGGAGACAGGTAGCCACTGAAGCTTTCTTT. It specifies CASRRQVATEAFF.

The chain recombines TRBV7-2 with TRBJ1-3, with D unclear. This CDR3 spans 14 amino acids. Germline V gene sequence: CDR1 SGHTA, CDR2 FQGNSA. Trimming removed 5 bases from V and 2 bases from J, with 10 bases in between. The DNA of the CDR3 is TGTGCCAGCAGCCCCTCTCGGGCTGGAAACACCATATATTTT. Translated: CASSPSRAGNTIYF. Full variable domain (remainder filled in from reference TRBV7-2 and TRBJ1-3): GAGVSQSPSNKVTEKGKDVELRCDPISGHTALYWYRQSLGQGLEFLIYFQGNSAPDKSGLPSDRFSAERTGGSVSTLTIQRTQQEDSAVYLCASSPSRAGNTIYFGEGSWLTVV.

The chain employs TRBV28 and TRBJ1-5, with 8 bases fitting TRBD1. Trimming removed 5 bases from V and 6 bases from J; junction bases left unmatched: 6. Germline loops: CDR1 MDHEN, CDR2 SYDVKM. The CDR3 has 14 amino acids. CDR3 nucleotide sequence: TGTGCCAGCAGTCACGGGACAGGTCCTCAGCCCCAGCATTTT. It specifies CASSHGTGPQPQHF. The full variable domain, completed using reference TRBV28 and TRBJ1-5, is DVKVTQSSRYLVKRTGEKVFLECVQDMDHENMFWYRQDPGLGLRLIYFSYDVKMKEKGDIPEGYSVSREKKERFSLILESASTNQTSMYLCASSHGTGPQPQHFGDGTRLSIL.

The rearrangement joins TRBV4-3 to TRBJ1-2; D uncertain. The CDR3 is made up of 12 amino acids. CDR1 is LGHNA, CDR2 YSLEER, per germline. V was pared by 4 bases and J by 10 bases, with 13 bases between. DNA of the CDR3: TGCGCCAGCAGCCTGGGAGGGAGTATCTACACCTTC. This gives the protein CASSLGGSIYTF.

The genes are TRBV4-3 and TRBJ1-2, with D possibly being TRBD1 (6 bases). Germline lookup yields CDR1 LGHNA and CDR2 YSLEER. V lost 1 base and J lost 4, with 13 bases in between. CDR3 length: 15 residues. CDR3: CASSQAMGGAYGYTF. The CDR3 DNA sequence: TGCGCCAGCAGCCAAGCTATGGGGGGGGCCTATGGCTACACCTTC.

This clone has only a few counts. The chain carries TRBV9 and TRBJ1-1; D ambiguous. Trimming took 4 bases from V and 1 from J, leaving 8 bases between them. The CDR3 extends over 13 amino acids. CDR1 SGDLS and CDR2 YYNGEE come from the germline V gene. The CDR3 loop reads CASSREGNTEAFF. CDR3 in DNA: TGTGCCAGCAGCAGGGAGGGGAACACTGAAGCTTTCTTT.

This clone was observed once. CDR3 in amino acids: CAIGVTSGLNNEQFF. In DNA, the CDR3 is TGTGCCATCGGGGTTACTAGCGGGCTGAACAATGAGCAGTTCTTC. The chain carries TRBV10-3 and TRBJ2-1; 9 nucleotides match TRBD2. The CDR3 is 15 residues long. The germline CDR1 and CDR2 sequences are ENHRY and SYGVKD. V shed 8 bases, J shed 5 bases, and the junction held 10 bases outside the gene matches.